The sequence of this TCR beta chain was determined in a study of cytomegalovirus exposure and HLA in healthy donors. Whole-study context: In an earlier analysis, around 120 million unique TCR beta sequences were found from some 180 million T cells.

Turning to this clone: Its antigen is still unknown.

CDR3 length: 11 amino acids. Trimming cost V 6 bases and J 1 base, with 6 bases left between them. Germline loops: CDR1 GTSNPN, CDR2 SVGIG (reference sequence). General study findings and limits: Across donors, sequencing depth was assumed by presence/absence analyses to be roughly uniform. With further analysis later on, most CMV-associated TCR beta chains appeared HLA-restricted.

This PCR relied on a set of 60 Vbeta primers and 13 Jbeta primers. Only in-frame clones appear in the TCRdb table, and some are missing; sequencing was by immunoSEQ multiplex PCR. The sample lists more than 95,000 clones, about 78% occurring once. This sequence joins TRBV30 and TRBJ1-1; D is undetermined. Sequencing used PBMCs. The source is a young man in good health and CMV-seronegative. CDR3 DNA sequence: TGTGCCTGCGAGGAGAACACTGAAGCTTTCTTT. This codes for CACEENTEAFF. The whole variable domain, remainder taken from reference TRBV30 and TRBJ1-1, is SQTIHQWPATLVQPVGSPLSLECTVEGTSNPNLYWYRQAAGRGLQLLFYSVGIGQISSEVPQNLSASRPQDRQFILSSKKLLLSDSGFYLCACEENTEAFFGQGTRLTVV.